This T cell receptor (beta chain) is drawn from a study of PD-L1 blockade in urothelial cancer. Study overall: A median of roughly 150,000 T cells was found in the blood samples. Study-level results: Patients with durable benefit had greater blood expansion of tumor-associated TCR clones 3 weeks into treatment.

This sample's time point: pretreatment peripheral blood. On this clone itself: What it binds is not known.

Assay used: immunoSEQ multiplex PCR; TCRdb lists only in-frame clones, some missing. Altogether around 66,000 clones are present, roughly four fifths being singletons, with the ten largest covering around 1.5%. The germline V and J ends were trimmed by 4 bases and 4 bases, with 17 bases remaining between them. The CDR3 is 15 residues long. Germline CDR1 reads MDHEN; CDR2 reads SYDVKM. The sample in question was PBMCs, obtained around atezolizumab (anti-PD-L1) treatment. The sequence came from a man between 65 and 80 years old with urothelial cancer. V and J are TRBV28 and TRBJ2-7; TRBD1 is a possible D gene (5 bases). The CDR3 reads CASSSPRGRVYEQYF. The DNA for the CDR3 is TGTGCCAGCAGTTCCCCACGAGGCAGGGTTTACGAGCAGTACTTC.